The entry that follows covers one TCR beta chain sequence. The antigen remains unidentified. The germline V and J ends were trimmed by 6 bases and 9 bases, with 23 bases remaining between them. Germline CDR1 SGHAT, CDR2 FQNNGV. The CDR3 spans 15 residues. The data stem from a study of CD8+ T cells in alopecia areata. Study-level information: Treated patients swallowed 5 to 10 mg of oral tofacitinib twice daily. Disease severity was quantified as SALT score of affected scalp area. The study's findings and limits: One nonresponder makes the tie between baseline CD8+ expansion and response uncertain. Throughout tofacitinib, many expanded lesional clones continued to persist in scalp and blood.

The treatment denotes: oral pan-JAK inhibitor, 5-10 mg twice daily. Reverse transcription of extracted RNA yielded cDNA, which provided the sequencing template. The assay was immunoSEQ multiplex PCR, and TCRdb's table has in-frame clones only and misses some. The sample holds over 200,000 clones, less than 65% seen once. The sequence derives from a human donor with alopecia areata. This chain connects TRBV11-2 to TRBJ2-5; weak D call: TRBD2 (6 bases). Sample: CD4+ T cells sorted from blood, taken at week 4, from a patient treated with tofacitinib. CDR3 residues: CASSVSGQGNAAQYF. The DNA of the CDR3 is TGTGCCAGCAGTGTCAGCGGGCAAGGAAACGCGGCCCAGTACTTC.